This TCR beta chain originates from a study of cytomegalovirus exposure and HLA in healthy donors. Regarding the study as a whole: Across donors, most TCRs were seen rarely, yet some public ones were widespread.

This CDR3 comprises 16 residues. V was trimmed by 3 bases and J by 5 bases, leaving 19 bases between them. Concerning this clone: Its cognate antigen is unknown.

PCR involved 60 Vbeta and 13 Jbeta primers. TCRdb's table, derived via immunoSEQ multiplex PCR, lists solely in-frame clones and lacks some. The sample lists some 110,000 clones, over 70% occurring once. The TCR sequence derives from a woman aged 18-35 years in good health and CMV-seronegative. The specimen sequenced was PBMCs. The genes are TRBV23-1 and TRBJ2-5; a weak D match, TRBD1 (6 bases). TRBV23-1 is assigned to the ORF class and has an uncertain function. The CDR3 is CASSQGAWGRGETQYF. The CDR3 coding sequence is TGCGCCAGCAGTCAGGGGGCCTGGGGAAGAGGGGAGACCCAGTACTTC.